This TCR beta chain was recovered during a study of T cells after yellow fever vaccination. The wider study: Low-cell-number fractions underwent preparation using SMART-Seq v4 Ultra Low Input.

The CDR3 runs 15 residues. V gave up 5 bases and J gave up 1 base; unmatched junction bases: 3. Germline V CDR1 and CDR2: SGHTA, FQGNSA. TCRdb used MiXCR to reprocess the 5' RACE reads, holding one entry per CDR3 protein. The table has about 340,000 distinct CDR3 sequences, roughly an eighth seen once; the top ten hold roughly 3.1%. The TCR comes from a man between 18 and 35 years old who received the YFV17D yellow fever vaccine. The material sequenced was CD4+ T cells sorted from PBMCs, taken 15 days after the yellow fever booster vaccination. V usage is TRBV7-2 and J usage is TRBJ1-3; 9 bases line up with TRBD1. CDR3 sequence (DNA): TGTGCCAGCAGCACAGGGGGCTGGTCTGGAAACACCATATATTTT. Amino acids: CASSTGGWSGNTIYF.